This TCR beta chain was profiled in a study of Graves' ophthalmopathy and Graves' hyperthyroidism. Whole-study results and caveats: Blood also harbored most expanded thyroid clonotypes above 0.001 frequency.

The study amplified TCR beta CDR3 regions using RNA transcripts. HTBI primers primed a first-round RT-PCR, and a second-round multiplex PCR followed. Each CDR3 protein is one row after TCRdb ran MiXCR on the multiplex PCR reads. This table holds some 360,000 distinct CDR3 sequences, approximately 17% found once. The V and J ends lost 3 bases and 2 bases, in that order; junction bases with no gene match: 5. Looked up from germline, CDR1 is DFQATT and CDR2 is SNEGSKA (reference sequence). The CDR3 has 15 residues. This clonotype was observed many times. What it recognizes is unknown. The sequence came from an adult woman with stable Graves' hyperthyroidism. Sequencing used peripheral blood. J is TRBJ2-7 and V is TRBV20-1; TRBD2 agrees at 12 bases. This CDR3 is CSARPLAGGTYEQYF. CDR3 sequence (DNA): TGCAGTGCTAGGCCTCTAGCGGGAGGGACCTACGAGCAGTACTTC.